A selection of T cell receptor beta chains follows, all from one sample in a study of CD8 T cells in Susac syndrome. TCRdb ran MiXCR on the immunoSEQ multiplex PCR reads and lists one entry per CDR3 protein. The sample contains 250,000 or so distinct CDR3 sequences, 93% of which appear only once. The material sequenced was CD4+ T cells from PBMCs. The receptor source for this set is a human donor with multiple sclerosis. Each CDR3 is given with its conserved first and last residue. The D gene is left open where the match is weak. A clone size is listed for some rows: how often the clone was seen (once, few, many), or a class if it is expanded.

j_gene | len | v_gene | d_gene | abundance | CDR3nt | CDR3aa
TRBJ2-1 | 10 | TRBV2 | NA | few | TGTGCCAGCAGTTCGAATGAGCAGTTCTTC | CASSSNEQFF
TRBJ1-5 | 15 | TRBV18 | TRBD1 | NA | TGTGCCAGCTCACCACCCGGACAGGGTACGAGGCCCCAGCATTTT | CASSPPGQGTRPQHF
TRBJ2-1 | 14 | TRBV23-1 | NA | NA | TGCGCCAGCAGGGCGACCGCTCCCTACAATGAGCAGTTCTTC | CASRATAPYNEQFF
TRBJ2-2 | 13 | TRBV19 | NA | NA | TGTGCCAGTAGCGGGAGTAACACCGGGGAGCTGTTTTTT | CASSGSNTGELFF
TRBJ2-5 | 15 | TRBV15 | NA | NA | TGTGCCACCAGCCCCAGGGGCAGTTCTCAAGAGACCCAGTACTTC | CATSPRGSSQETQYF
TRBJ2-5 | 13 | TRBV7-3 | TRBD2 | NA | TGTGCCAGCAGCAGGACTAGAGTACAGACCCAGTACTTC | CASSRTRVQTQYF
TRBJ1-5 | 15 | TRBV3-1 | NA | NA | TGTGCCAGCAGCCTGACAGGTTCGGCGGTTGAGCCCCAGCATTTT | CASSLTGSAVEPQHF
TRBJ2-2 | 15 | TRBV9 | NA | NA | TGTGCCAGCAGCTCACCTAGGGGAGGAACCGGGGAGCTGTTTTTT | CASSSPRGGTGELFF
TRBJ2-7 | 12 | TRBV5-6 | NA | NA | TGTGCCAGCAGCTCCTACAGGAACGAGCAGTACTTC | CASSSYRNEQYF
TRBJ1-1 | 15 | TRBV9 | NA | NA | TGTGCCAGCAGCGCTCTCGGGACCCCTCGGGGTGAAGCTTTCTTT | CASSALGTPRGEAFF
TRBJ2-1 | 14 | TRBV2 | TRBD1 | NA | TGTGCCAGCAGCCTTACAGGGGCGAACAATGAGCAGTTCTTC | CASSLTGANNEQFF
TRBJ1-4 | 13 | TRBV20-1 | TRBD1 | NA | TGCAGTGCTTGGGGGACAGGAGGTGAAAAACTGTTTTTT | CSAWGTGGEKLFF
TRBJ1-5 | 12 | TRBV28 | TRBD1 | NA | TGTGCCAGCGGACAGGGTCATCAGCCCCAGCATTTT | CASGQGHQPQHF
TRBJ2-5 | 16 | TRBV5-6 | NA | NA | TGTGCCAGCGCCAGAACGGGCGGTGGCCATGAAGAGACCCAGTACTTC | CASARTGGGHEETQYF
TRBJ2-5 | 12 | TRBV12-3/TRBV12-4 | NA | NA | TGTGCCAGCAGTTGGCGGCTAGAGACCCAGTACTTC | CASSWRLETQYF
TRBJ1-4 | 15 | TRBV5-1 | TRBD1 | NA | TGCGCCAGCAGCTTGTACGGGACAGGGAATGAAAAACTGTTTTTT | CASSLYGTGNEKLFF
TRBJ2-3 | 13 | TRBV29-1 | TRBD1 | NA | TGCAGCGCAGGACAGGGGGCGCAGGATACGCAGTATTTT | CSAGQGAQDTQYF
TRBJ2-3 | 14 | TRBV5-1 | NA | NA | TGCGCCAGCAGATCGACAGGAGACACAGATACGCAGTATTTT | CASRSTGDTDTQYF
TRBJ2-1 | 17 | TRBV4-1 | TRBD2 | once | TGCGCCAGCAGCCAAGAAATGGGACTAGCAGGGGACGATGAGCAGTTCTTC | CASSQEMGLAGDDEQFF
TRBJ2-3 | 17 | TRBV19 | TRBD2 | NA | TGTGCCAGTAGTCTACTCCTTAGCGGGAGTATCGCAGATACGCAGTATTTT | CASSLLLSGSIADTQYF
TRBJ2-2 | 16 | TRBV27 | NA | NA | TGTGCCAGCAGCATGGGACGGGCGGTGGGGACCGGGGAGCTGTTTTTT | CASSMGRAVGTGELFF
TRBJ2-2 | 18 | TRBV4-2 | TRBD2 | once | TGTGCCAGCAGCCAAGATCGGAGACTAGCGGGGGACACCGGGGAGCTGTTTTTT | CASSQDRRLAGDTGELFF
TRBJ2-1 | 15 | TRBV7-3 | NA | NA | TGTGCCAGCAGCCCCGACACCACAACCTACAATGAGCAGTTCTTC | CASSPDTTTYNEQFF